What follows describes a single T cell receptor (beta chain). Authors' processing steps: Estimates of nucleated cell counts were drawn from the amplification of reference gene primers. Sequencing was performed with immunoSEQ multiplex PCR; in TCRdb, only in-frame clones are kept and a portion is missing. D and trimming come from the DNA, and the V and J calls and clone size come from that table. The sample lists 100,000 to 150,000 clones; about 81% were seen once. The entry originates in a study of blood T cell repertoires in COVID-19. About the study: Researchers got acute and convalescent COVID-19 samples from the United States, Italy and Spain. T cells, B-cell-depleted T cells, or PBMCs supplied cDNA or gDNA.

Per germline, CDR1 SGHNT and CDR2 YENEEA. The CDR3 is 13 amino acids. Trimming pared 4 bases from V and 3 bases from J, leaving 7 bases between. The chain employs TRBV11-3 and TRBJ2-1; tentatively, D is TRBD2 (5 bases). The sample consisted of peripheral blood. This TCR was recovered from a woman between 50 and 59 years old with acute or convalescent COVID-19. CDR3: CASSSRDYNEQFF. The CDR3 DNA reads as TGTGCCAGCAGCTCCCGGGACTACAATGAGCAGTTCTTC.